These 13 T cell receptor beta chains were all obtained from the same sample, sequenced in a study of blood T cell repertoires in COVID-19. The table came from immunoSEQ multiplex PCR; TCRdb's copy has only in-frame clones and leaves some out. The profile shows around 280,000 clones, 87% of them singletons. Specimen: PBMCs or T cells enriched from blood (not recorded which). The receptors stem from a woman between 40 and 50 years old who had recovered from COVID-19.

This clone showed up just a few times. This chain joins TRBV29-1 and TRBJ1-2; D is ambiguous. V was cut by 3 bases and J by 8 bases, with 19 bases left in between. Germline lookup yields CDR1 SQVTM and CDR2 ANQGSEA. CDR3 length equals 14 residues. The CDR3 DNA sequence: TGCAGCGTTGATTACAGCCCGGCGGGCTCGGGCTACACCTTC. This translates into CSVDYSPAGSGYTF.

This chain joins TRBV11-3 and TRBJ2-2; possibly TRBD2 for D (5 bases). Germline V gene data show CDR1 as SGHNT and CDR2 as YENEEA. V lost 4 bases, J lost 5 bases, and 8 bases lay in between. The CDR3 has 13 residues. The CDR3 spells CASSSQRTGELFF. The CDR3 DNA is TGTGCCAGCAGCTCCCAGCGGACCGGGGAGCTGTTTTTT. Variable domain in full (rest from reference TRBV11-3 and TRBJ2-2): EAGVVQSPRYKIIEKKQPVAFWCNPISGHNTLYWYLQNLGQGPELLIRYENEEAVDDSQLPKDRFSAERLKGVDSTLKIQPAELGDSAVYLCASSSQRTGELFFGEGSRLTVL.

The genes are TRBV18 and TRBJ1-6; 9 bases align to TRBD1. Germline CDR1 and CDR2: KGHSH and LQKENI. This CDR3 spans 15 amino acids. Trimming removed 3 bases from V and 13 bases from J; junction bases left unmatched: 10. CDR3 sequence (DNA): TGTGCCAGCTCACCGGACGGACAGGGGAAGTTCCCCCTCCACTTT. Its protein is CASSPDGQGKFPLHF.

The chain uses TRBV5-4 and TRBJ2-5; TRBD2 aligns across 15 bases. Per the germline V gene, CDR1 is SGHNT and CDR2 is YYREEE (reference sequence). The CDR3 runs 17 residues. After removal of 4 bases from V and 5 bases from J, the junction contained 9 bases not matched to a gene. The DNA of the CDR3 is TGTGCCAGCAGCATTGGACTAGCGGGAGGGCCACGTGAGACCCAGTACTTC. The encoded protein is CASSIGLAGGPRETQYF.

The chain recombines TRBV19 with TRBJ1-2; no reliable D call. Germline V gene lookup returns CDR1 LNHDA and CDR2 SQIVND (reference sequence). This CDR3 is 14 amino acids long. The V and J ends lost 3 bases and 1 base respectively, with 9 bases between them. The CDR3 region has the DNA TGTGCCAGTAGTATCAGTCAAATTAACTATGGCTACACCTTC. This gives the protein CASSISQINYGYTF.

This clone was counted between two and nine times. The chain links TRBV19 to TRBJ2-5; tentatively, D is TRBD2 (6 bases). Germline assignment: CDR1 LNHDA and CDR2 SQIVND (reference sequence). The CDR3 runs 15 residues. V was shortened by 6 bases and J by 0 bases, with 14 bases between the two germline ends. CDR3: CASRQTSPDQETQYF. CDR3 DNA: TGTGCCAGTAGACAGACTAGTCCCGACCAAGAGACCCAGTACTTC.

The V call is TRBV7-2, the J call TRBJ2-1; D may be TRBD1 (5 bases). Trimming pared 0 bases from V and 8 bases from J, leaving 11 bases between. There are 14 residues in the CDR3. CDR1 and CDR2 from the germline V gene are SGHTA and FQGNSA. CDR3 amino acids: CASSLALGPHEQFF. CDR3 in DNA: TGTGCCAGCAGCTTAGCGCTGGGGCCCCATGAGCAGTTCTTC. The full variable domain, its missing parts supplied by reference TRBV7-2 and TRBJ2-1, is GAGVSQSPSNKVTEKGKDVELRCDPISGHTALYWYRQSLGQGLEFLIYFQGNSAPDKSGLPSDRFSAERTGGSVSTLTIQRTQQEDSAVYLCASSLALGPHEQFFGPGTRLTVL.

This chain's CDR3 is CASSKRGNTGELFF. DNA of the CDR3: TGTGCCAGCTCCAAGAGAGGCAACACCGGGGAGCTGTTTTTT. The chain is built from TRBV6-6 and TRBJ2-2; D call uncertain. CDR1 MNHNY and CDR2 SVGAGI come from the germline V gene (reference sequence). Trimming removed 8 bases from V and 2 bases from J, with 12 bases in between. The CDR3 is 14 residues long.

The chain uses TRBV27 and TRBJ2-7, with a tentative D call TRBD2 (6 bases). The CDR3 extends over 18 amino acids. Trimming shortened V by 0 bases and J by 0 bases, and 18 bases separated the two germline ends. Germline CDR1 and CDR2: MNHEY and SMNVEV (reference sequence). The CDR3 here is CASSLSNPGRRTSYEQYF. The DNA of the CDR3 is TGTGCCAGCAGTTTATCCAACCCGGGGAGGCGGACCTCCTACGAGCAGTACTTC.

DNA for the CDR3: TGTGCCAGCAGTCCAGGGTCACAGGAGCTGTTTTTT. As protein: CASSPGSQELFF. The chain uses TRBV11-3 and TRBJ2-2; maybe TRBD1 (5 bases). CDR1 and CDR2 from the germline V gene are SGHNT and YENEEA. V was trimmed by 6 bases and J by 10 bases, leaving 12 bases between them. This CDR3 region has 12 residues.

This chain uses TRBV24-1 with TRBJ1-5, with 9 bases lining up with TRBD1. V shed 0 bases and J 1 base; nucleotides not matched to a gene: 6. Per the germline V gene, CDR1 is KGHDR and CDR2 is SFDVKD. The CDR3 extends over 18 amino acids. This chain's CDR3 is CATSDLLPGQGSNQPQHF. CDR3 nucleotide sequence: TGTGCCACCAGTGATTTGCTGCCGGGACAGGGAAGCAATCAGCCCCAGCATTTT.

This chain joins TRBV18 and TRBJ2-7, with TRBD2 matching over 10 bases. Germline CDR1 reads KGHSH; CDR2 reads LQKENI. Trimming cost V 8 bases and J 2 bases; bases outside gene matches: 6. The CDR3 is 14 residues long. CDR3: CASRKAGGPYEQYF. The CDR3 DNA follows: TGTGCCAGCAGAAAAGCGGGAGGGCCCTACGAGCAGTACTTC.

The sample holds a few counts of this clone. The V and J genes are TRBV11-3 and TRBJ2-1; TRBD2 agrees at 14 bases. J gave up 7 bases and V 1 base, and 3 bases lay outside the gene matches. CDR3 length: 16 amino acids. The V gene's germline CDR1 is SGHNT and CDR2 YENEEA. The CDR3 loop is CASSLGLAGGDNEQFF. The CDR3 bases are TGTGCCAGCAGCTTAGGACTAGCGGGAGGGGATAATGAGCAGTTCTTC.